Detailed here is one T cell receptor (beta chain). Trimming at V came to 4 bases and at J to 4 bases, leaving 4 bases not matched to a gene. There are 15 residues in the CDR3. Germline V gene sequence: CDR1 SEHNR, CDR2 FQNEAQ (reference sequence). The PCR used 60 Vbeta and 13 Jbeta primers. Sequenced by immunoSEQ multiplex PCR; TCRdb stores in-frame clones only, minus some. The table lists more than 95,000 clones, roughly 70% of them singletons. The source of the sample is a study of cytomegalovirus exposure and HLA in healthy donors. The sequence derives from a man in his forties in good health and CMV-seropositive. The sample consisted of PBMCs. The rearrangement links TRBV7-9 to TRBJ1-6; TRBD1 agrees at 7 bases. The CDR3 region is CASSSKGAYNSPLHF. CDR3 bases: TGTGCCAGCAGCTCAAAGGGGGCTTATAATTCACCCCTCCACTTT.